Listed below are T cell receptor beta chains from one sample, sequenced in a study of T cell responses to AZD1222 COVID-19 vaccine. Measured with immunoSEQ multiplex PCR; TCRdb has only the in-frame clones, and not every one. This sample has over 100,000 clones; approximately 88% occur once, and the top ten carry about 3.5%. The sequenced sample was peripheral blood, obtained on day 0 of AZD1222 vaccination. The origin of the receptors is an adult in good health. The CDR3 runs from the conserved cysteine through the conserved F or W. A D gene is named only where the DNA matches it firmly. Expanded clones are given a class, and other clones once, few, many or no size at all.

NA | NA | TRBJ1-2 | TRBV29-1 | CSVEESAGNYGYTF | TGCAGCGTTGAAGAATCCGCGGGTAACTATGGCTACACCTTC
NA | NA | TRBJ1-6 | TRBV27 | CASSSRPNSPLHF | TGTGCCAGCAGTTCACGACCGAATTCACCCCTCCACTTT
NA | NA | TRBJ1-1 | TRBV12-3/TRBV12-4 | CASSLQMNTEAFF | TGTGCCAGCAGTCTTCAAATGAACACTGAAGCTTTCTTT
NA | once | TRBJ1-6 | TRBV25-1 | CASSDRDYSPLHF | TGTGCCAGCAGTGACAGAGATTATTCACCCCTCCACTTT
NA | NA | TRBJ1-5 | TRBV6-5 | CASSATDSNQPQHF | TGTGCCAGCAGCGCGACAGATAGCAATCAGCCCCAGCATTTT
NA | NA | TRBJ1-1 | TRBV19 | CASSISRGTEAFF | TGTGCCAGTAGTATATCGCGTGGCACTGAAGCTTTCTTT
TRBD1 | NA | TRBJ1-6 | TRBV5-1 | CASSTIGQGGSPLHF | TGCGCCAGCAGCACGATCGGACAGGGAGGATCACCCCTCCACTTT
NA | once | TRBJ2-6 | TRBV5-6 | CASSLVRGAPGANVLTF | TGTGCCAGCAGCTTGGTAAGGGGCGCCCCTGGGGCCAACGTCCTGACTTTC
NA | NA | TRBJ2-7 | TRBV7-9 | CASNSLSSGFSYEQYF | TGTGCCAGCAACTCGCTTAGTAGCGGTTTCTCCTACGAGCAGTACTTC
NA | NA | TRBJ1-2 | TRBV28 | CASTPQGRNYGYTF | TGTGCCAGCACCCCCCAGGGGCGGAACTATGGCTACACCTTC
NA | NA | TRBJ1-4 | TRBV3-1/TRBV3-2 | CASSRSGFWSATNEKLFF | TGTGCCAGCAGCCGAAGTGGGTTCTGGTCCGCAACTAATGAAAAACTGTTTTTT
NA | NA | TRBJ2-3 | TRBV11-1 | CASSLSPGVSTDTQYF | TGTGCCAGCAGCTTAAGTCCAGGGGTCAGCACAGATACGCAGTATTTT
NA | once | TRBJ1-3 | TRBV10-3 | CAARRGSHTIYF | TGTGCCGCTAGGCGGGGTAGCCACACCATATATTTT
TRBD2 | NA | TRBJ2-1 | TRBV3-1/TRBV3-2 | CASSQDRSGGDEQFF | TGTGCCAGCAGCCAAGATCGTAGCGGGGGCGATGAGCAGTTCTTC
TRBD2 | few | TRBJ2-2 | TRBV4-1 | CASSQASGAAAGELFF | TGCGCCAGCAGCCAAGCTAGCGGGGCGGCCGCCGGGGAGCTGTTTTTT
NA | NA | TRBJ1-2 | TRBV7-9 | CASSFRRDGYTF | TGTGCCAGCAGCTTCCGCAGGGATGGCTACACCTTC
NA | NA | TRBJ1-6 | TRBV7-2 | CASSPGQRNSPLHF | TGTGCCAGCAGCCCCGGACAACGTAATTCACCCCTCCACTTT
NA | NA | TRBJ2-2 | TRBV5-1 | CASSLVRRMLGTGELFF | TGCGCCAGCAGCTTGGTTCGACGGATGCTAGGGACCGGGGAGCTGTTTTTT
TRBD1 | NA | TRBJ1-2 | TRBV28 | CASRSDRINYGYTF | TGTGCCAGCAGGTCGGACAGGATTAACTATGGCTACACCTTC
NA | NA | TRBJ2-7 | TRBV18 | CASSPPALSEQYF | TGTGCCAGCTCACCACCTGCATTGAGCGAGCAGTACTTC
NA | NA | TRBJ1-6 | TRBV12-3/TRBV12-4 | CASTLQRNSPLHF | TGTGCCAGCACCCTACAGAGAAATTCACCCCTCCACTTT
NA | NA | TRBJ2-6 | TRBV7-6 | CASSLVTYSGANVLTF | TGTGCCAGCAGCTTAGTGACTTACTCTGGGGCCAACGTCCTGACTTTC
NA | once | TRBJ1-1 | TRBV2 | CASNRRADEAFF | TGTGCCAGCAACCGGAGGGCAGATGAAGCTTTCTTT
NA | NA | TRBJ2-3 | TRBV5-4 | CASSWDSNPDTQYF | TGTGCCAGCAGCTGGGACTCCAATCCAGATACGCAGTATTTT
NA | NA | TRBJ2-1 | TRBV3-1/TRBV3-2 | CASSLSRNEQFF | TGTGCCAGCAGCCTGAGTAGAAATGAGCAGTTCTTC
TRBD1 | NA | TRBJ2-7 | TRBV4-3 | CASSQGQGTYEQYF | TGCGCCAGCAGCCAAGGACAGGGTACCTACGAGCAGTACTTC
NA | NA | TRBJ2-3 | TRBV20-1 | CSASFTGGPTDTQYF | TGCAGTGCTAGTTTTACTGGGGGGCCCACAGATACGCAGTATTTT
NA | NA | TRBJ1-6 | TRBV19 | CASSAYRDYNSPLHF | TGTGCCAGTAGTGCCTACCGGGATTATAATTCACCCCTCCACTTT
NA | NA | TRBJ1-6 | TRBV18 | CASSQGSASPLHF | TGTGCCAGCTCCCAGGGGAGCGCTTCACCCCTCCACTTT
NA | NA | TRBJ1-1 | TRBV6-5 | CATLRGRGTEAFF | TGTGCCACCCTCCGGGGGAGGGGCACTGAAGCTTTCTTT
NA | NA | TRBJ1-2 | TRBV5-4 | CASSLPQTRHGYTF | TGTGCCAGCAGCTTGCCTCAGACTCGCCATGGCTACACCTTC
TRBD1 | NA | TRBJ1-2 | TRBV5-8 | CASSDRGEPYGYTF | TGTGCCAGCAGCGACAGGGGGGAACCCTATGGCTACACCTTC